Shown below are 18 T cell receptor beta chains from a single sample sequenced in a study of shared clonotypes between healthy human individuals. Clones were read by immunoSEQ multiplex PCR, and TCRdb kept only the in-frame ones, dropping some. The sample carries about 680,000 clones, more than 70% recorded once. The sequenced sample consisted of memory CD4+ T cells sorted from blood. The subset here: CD45RA-negative fraction. The receptors derive from a woman in her 30s in good health.

The rearrangement links TRBV27 to TRBJ2-1, with 7 nucleotides matching TRBD1. Germline V gene sequence: CDR1 MNHEY, CDR2 SMNVEV (reference sequence). Unmatched junction bases numbered 7, after V lost 5 bases and J lost 6 bases. The CDR3 is 14 amino acids. The CDR3 sequence is CASSGRQGRNEQFF. Here the CDR3 DNA reads TGTGCCAGCAGTGGTCGACAGGGACGCAATGAGCAGTTCTTC.

In regard to this clone: A far larger clone is only one base removed, so a read error is likely. The sample carries other DNA sequences with the same CDR3. This sequence joins TRBV7-2 and TRBJ2-3, with a weak D call TRBD2 (6 bases). V was clipped by 1 base and J by 1 base, with 9 bases between them. This CDR3 comprises 15 residues. Germline CDR1 is SGHTA and CDR2 is FQGNSA. The CDR3 spells CASSLVLAGTDTQYF. CDR3 nucleotides: TGTGCCAGCAGCTTAGTATTAGCGGGCACAGATACGCAGTATTTT.

This clone was counted once. The rearrangement joins TRBV14 to TRBJ2-7, with 7 bases that match TRBD2. This CDR3 has 14 amino acids. Trimming cost V 3 bases and J 6 bases; bases outside gene matches: 8. Germline CDR1 SGHDN, CDR2 FVKESK. CDR3 nucleotide sequence: TGTGCCAGCAGCCAGATAGCGGGTTTGGCCGAGCAGTACTTC. Encoded protein: CASSQIAGLAEQYF.

V and J are TRBV19 and TRBJ1-1; 7 bases are a match to TRBD1. The CDR3 loop spans 14 amino acids. CDR1 and CDR2 (germline): LNHDA, SQIVND (reference sequence). V lost 6 bases and J lost 6; bases outside the gene matches: 10. The CDR3 protein is CASRVTGIRAEAFF. Written as DNA, the CDR3 is TGTGCCAGTAGGGTGACAGGGATTAGGGCTGAAGCTTTCTTT.

This clone was seen a handful of times. Other nucleotide sequences in the sample specify the same CDR3. The CDR3 loop reads CASSQDGDTQYF. CDR3 in DNA: TGTGCCAGCAGCCAAGATGGGGATACGCAGTATTTT. The chain recombines TRBV11-2 with TRBJ2-3; D is uncertain. Trimming removed 5 bases at V and 6 bases at J, with 9 bases between. CDR1 SGHAT and CDR2 FQNNGV come from the germline V gene. The length of the CDR3 is 12 residues.

This clone was counted between two and nine times. V is TRBV28 and J is TRBJ1-3; TRBD1 might be the D (6 bases). The length of the CDR3 is 14 residues. V was cut by 6 bases and J by 0 bases, with 9 bases left in between. The germline V gene has CDR1 MDHEN and CDR2 SYDVKM. This chain's CDR3 is CASRDSGSGNTIYF. The CDR3 DNA sequence: TGTGCCAGCAGGGACAGTGGCTCTGGAAACACCATATATTTT.

About this clone: Within the sample, other DNA sequences also encode this same CDR3. The chain has TRBV6-1 and TRBJ2-6; D is unclear. Trimming removed 1 base from V and 1 base from J, with 5 bases in between. The CDR3 length is 15 residues. Germline V gives CDR1 MNHNS, CDR2 SASEGT. The CDR3 protein is CASSEGGSGANVLTF. The CDR3 DNA is TGTGCCAGCAGTGAAGGAGGTTCTGGGGCCAACGTCCTGACTTTC.

The chain recombines TRBV2 with TRBJ2-7, with TRBD2 as a possible D gene (5 bases). Between the trimmed V and J ends, which lost 3 bases and 8 bases, there was a span of 17 bases. CDR1 and CDR2 from the germline V gene are SNHLY and FYNNEI. The CDR3 has 14 residues. The CDR3 nucleotides are TGTGCCAGCAGTGACCAGGTGGAGGAGCTGCAGCAGTACTTC. Its protein product is CASSDQVEELQQYF.

This chain connects TRBV5-1 to TRBJ2-1; no reliable D call. The CDR3 length is 15 residues. Trimming took 0 bases from V and 2 from J, leaving 9 bases between them. Germline V lookup: CDR1 SGHRS, CDR2 YFSETQ. CDR3 region: CASSLDFPAYNEQFF. The CDR3 nucleotides are TGCGCCAGCAGCTTGGATTTCCCGGCCTACAATGAGCAGTTCTTC.

The chain couples TRBV20-1 to TRBJ1-2; 12 positions agree with TRBD1. This CDR3 is 10 amino acids long. Germline values: CDR1 DFQATT, CDR2 SNEGSKA (reference sequence). CDR3 region: CGDRGHGYTF. In DNA form, the CDR3 reads TGCGGGGACAGGGGGCATGGCTACACCTTC.

This clone was counted only a few times. The chain recombines TRBV6-5 with TRBJ1-1; no clear D gene. Between the trimmed V and J ends, which lost 0 bases and 4 bases, there was a span of 9 bases. The CDR3 consists of 14 residues. Germline-derived CDR1 and CDR2 are MNHEY and SVGAGI. The CDR3 loop is CASSYSSVTTEAFF. CDR3 nucleotides: TGTGCCAGCAGTTACTCGTCGGTAACCACTGAAGCTTTCTTT.

This clone was detected many times. This chain joins TRBV5-1 and TRBJ1-4, with D possibly TRBD1 on 6 matching bases. The germline V gene has CDR1 SGHRS and CDR2 YFSETQ. Deletions cut 0 bases from V and 7 bases from J, with 16 bases between. This CDR3 contains 16 residues. The CDR3 reads CASSLGIQGRVEKLFF. The CDR3 nucleotides read TGCGCCAGCAGCTTGGGTATACAGGGAAGGGTTGAAAAACTGTTTTTT.

This rearrangement joins TRBV10-3 to TRBJ1-2; tentatively, D is TRBD1 (5 bases). Germline assignment: CDR1 ENHRY and CDR2 SYGVKD. The CDR3 runs to 14 residues. V was pared by 3 bases and J by 6 bases, with 14 bases between. The CDR3 sequence is CAISEAWGGNGYTF. DNA of the CDR3: TGTGCCATCAGTGAAGCCTGGGGGGGTAATGGCTACACCTTC.

V gene TRBV18 combines with J gene TRBJ2-2, with 7 bases aligning to TRBD2. Germline V gene sequence: CDR1 KGHSH, CDR2 LQKENI. Trimming at V came to 3 bases and at J to 10 bases, leaving 5 bases not matched to a gene. The CDR3 runs 13 residues. CDR3 sequence (DNA): TGTGCCAGCTCACCTTTGGCGGGAGCGGAGCTGTTTTTT. As protein: CASSPLAGAELFF.

The chain has TRBV7-9 and TRBJ1-1, with D uncertain. CDR1 and CDR2 from the germline V gene are SEHNR and FQNEAQ (reference sequence). The CDR3 is 15 amino acids. Trimming took off 0 bases at V and 0 bases at J, with 8 bases between the two ends. CDR3 in DNA: TGTGCCAGCAGCTTAGCGACGCGCTTGAACACTGAAGCTTTCTTT. The encoded protein is CASSLATRLNTEAFF. Full variable domain (remainder filled in from reference TRBV7-9 and TRBJ1-1): DTGVSQNPRHKITKRGQNVTFRCDPISEHNRLYWYRQTLGQGPEFLTYFQNEAQLEKSRLLSDRFSAERPKGSFSTLEIQRTEQGDSAMYLCASSLATRLNTEAFFGQGTRLTVV.

This chain links TRBV25-1 with TRBJ2-1; 10 bases fit TRBD1. Germline V gene data show CDR1 as MGHDK and CDR2 as SYGVNS. V lost 3 bases, J lost 0 bases, and 5 bases stayed unmatched. This CDR3 contains 17 residues. The CDR3 region has the DNA TGTGCCAGCAGTGACCGGGACAGGGGTAGCTCCTACAATGAGCAGTTCTTC. Translation gives CASSDRDRGSSYNEQFF.

A remark on this clone: This same CDR3 is encoded by further DNA sequences in the sample. The chain couples TRBV5-4 to TRBJ1-3, with a possible D match to TRBD1 (6 bases). The germline V gene encodes CDR1 SGHNT and CDR2 YYREEE (reference sequence). Trimming pared 0 bases from V and 4 bases from J, leaving 8 bases between. The CDR3 consists of 14 residues. CDR3 sequence reads: CASSLGQAGNTIYF. The CDR3 DNA sequence: TGTGCCAGCAGCTTGGGACAGGCAGGAAACACCATATATTTT.

The J gene is TRBJ1-4, the V gene TRBV14; the D is unclear. Germline CDR1 and CDR2: SGHDN and FVKESK. The CDR3 spans 17 residues. V was shortened by 0 bases and J by 6 bases, with 17 bases between the two germline ends. The CDR3, as DNA: TGTGCCAGCAGCCAAGATGGGCGGGAGCGGAATCATGAAAAACTGTTTTTT. Amino acid sequence: CASSQDGRERNHEKLFF. Full variable domain (rest looked up from reference TRBV14 and TRBJ1-4): EAGVTQFPSHSVIEKGQTVTLRCDPISGHDNLYWYRRVMGKEIKFLLHFVKESKQDESGMPNNRFLAERTGGTYSTLKVQPAELEDSGVYFCASSQDGRERNHEKLFFGSGTQLSVL.